These 3 T cell receptor beta chains were sequenced from one sample in a study of T cells after yellow fever vaccination. TCRdb redid the calling of the 5' RACE reads with MiXCR, one entry per CDR3 protein. Here the sample spans hundreds of thousands of distinct CDR3 sequences, 9% to 15% being singletons. This sample comprised PBMCs, obtained on the day of the yellow fever booster vaccination. The receptors here all came from a man younger than 40 who received the YFV17D yellow fever vaccine.

The sample holds a few counts of this clonotype. The V call is TRBV11-2, the J call TRBJ2-7; 11 nucleotides line up with TRBD1. The CDR3 totals 14 residues. V lost 4 bases and J lost 3; bases outside the gene matches: 2. Germline V gene data show CDR1 as SGHAT and CDR2 as FQNNGV. This CDR3 reads CASSSGQGGYEQYF. The CDR3 coding sequence is TGTGCCAGCAGCTCGGGACAGGGGGGCTACGAGCAGTACTTC.

This clonotype was detected many times. The rearrangement uses TRBV15 and TRBJ2-3, with no clear D. The CDR3 runs 15 residues. Trimming took 0 bases from V and 3 from J, leaving 10 bases between them. CDR1 is LNHNV, CDR2 YYDKDF, per germline (reference sequence). This CDR3 is CATSREGIGTDTQYF. The CDR3 region has the DNA TGTGCCACCAGCAGAGAGGGGATTGGGACAGATACGCAGTATTTT.

This clonotype was observed a few times. The chain has TRBV7-8 and TRBJ2-1; maybe TRBD2 (6 bases). The germline V and J ends were trimmed by 4 bases and 0 bases, with 13 bases remaining between them. CDR3 length: 16 residues. The germline CDR1 and CDR2 sequences are SGHVS and FQNEAQ. CDR3 sequence: CASSYRTGSSYNEQFF. CDR3 nucleotides: TGTGCCAGCAGCTATAGGACCGGGAGCTCCTACAATGAGCAGTTCTTC.